The entry below describes one T cell receptor beta chain. One end of the junction does not line up with germline, which may come from a read error. The data derive from a study of graft-versus-host responses after intestinal transplantation. Looking at the study overall: Transplant recipients had multivisceral, liver-intestinal, or isolated intestinal grafts.

Study conclusions and caveats: Within allografts, high graft-versus-host to host-versus-graft clonal ratios were seen among patients with graft-donor T cell macrochimerism. GvH clones surfaced in recipient marrow, some emerging earlier in ileum or blood.

The length of the CDR3 is 12 residues. From germline, CDR1 is MNHEY and CDR2 SVGAGI. The repertoire was sequenced with immunoSEQ multiplex PCR; TCRdb's copy has only in-frame clones and lacks some. This table holds 7,000 to 9,000 clones, about 30% found once. Once the reaction had ended, proliferating CFSE-low CD3+CD4+ and CD3+CD8+ responders were sorted. Sequenced here: alloreactive CD4+ T cells from a mixed lymphocyte reaction culture, sampled before transplantation. Subset given: CFSE-low proliferating T cells sorted from approximately six-day pre-transplant mixed lymphocyte reaction (GvH or HvG direction). This sequence originates from a human patient who was an organ donor for intestinal transplantation. The chain couples TRBV6-5 to TRBJ2-7; tentatively, D is TRBD1 (6 bases). As DNA, the CDR3 is TGTGCCAGCAGTGAACTACTGCAGGGGCCCACCTTC. Protein product: CASSELLQGPTF.